Following are 7 T cell receptor beta chains from one sample sequenced in a study of shared clonotypes between healthy human individuals. Generated by immunoSEQ multiplex PCR, the TCRdb table keeps only in-frame clones and is missing some. The table includes under 1,900,000 clones, 98% to 99% detected once. Sequenced: naive CD4+ T cells sorted from blood. Subset given: CD45RA+ positively selected. The receptors originated from a man between 25 and 39 years old in good health.

V is TRBV9 and J is TRBJ2-7; D is ambiguous. The V and J ends lost 0 bases and 6 bases respectively, with 10 bases between them. CDR3 length equals 13 residues. Looked up from germline, CDR1 is SGDLS and CDR2 is YYNGEE. The CDR3 is CASSVGNGREQYF. The CDR3 DNA is TGTGCCAGCAGCGTAGGTAACGGGCGCGAGCAGTACTTC.

Note on this clone: This sample includes further DNA sequences coding for the same CDR3. The J gene is TRBJ1-1, the V gene TRBV29-1, with a tentative D call TRBD1 (5 bases). The germline V gene has CDR1 SQVTM and CDR2 ANQGSEA. Trimming pared 6 bases from V and 4 bases from J, leaving 9 bases between. The CDR3 contains 11 residues. Here the CDR3 reads CSVGRGTEAFF. CDR3 bases: TGCAGCGTGGGGCGGGGCACTGAAGCTTTCTTT.

Regarding this clone: This sample also contains other DNA sequences that code for the same CDR3. The V call is TRBV7-9, the J call TRBJ1-5; D perhaps matches TRBD1 (5 bases). Germline loops: CDR1 SEHNR, CDR2 FQNEAQ (reference sequence). The V end was cut by 2 bases, the J end by 0 bases, with 5 bases between. The length of the CDR3 is 14 residues. The CDR3 protein is CASSLRGSNQPQHF. The CDR3 DNA is TGTGCCAGCAGCTTAAGGGGTAGCAATCAGCCCCAGCATTTT.

This chain links TRBV19 with TRBJ2-7; 11 positions agree with TRBD2. With 6 bases clipped from V and 0 bases from J, the junction kept 7 bases outside the gene matches. The CDR3 is 16 amino acids. The germline V gene has CDR1 LNHDA and CDR2 SQIVND (reference sequence). The CDR3 nucleotides are TGTGCCAGTAGCAGGCTCCTAGCGGGGGGCTCCTACGAGCAGTACTTC. This gives the protein CASSRLLAGGSYEQYF. Together with reference TRBV19 and TRBJ2-7, the CDR3 gives the full variable domain: DGGITQSPKYLFRKEGQNVTLSCEQNLNHDAMYWYRQDPGQGLRLIYYSQIVNDFQKGDIAEGYSVSREKKESFPLTVTSAQKNPTAFYLCASSRLLAGGSYEQYFGPGTRLTVT.

A word on this clone: Germline and junction disagree at one end, which may indicate a read error. V and J are TRBV7-2 and TRBJ2-1; TRBD2 aligns across 7 bases. Germline CDR1 reads SGHTA; CDR2 reads FQGNSA. This CDR3 has 13 residues. The CDR3: CASSLVAGERSLF. CDR3 DNA sequence: TGTGCCAGCAGCTTAGTGGCGGGAGAGCGGAGCCTCTTC.

Of note for this clone: Other DNA sequences from this sample encode an identical CDR3 as well. V is TRBV29-1 and J is TRBJ1-3; D unresolved. CDR1 and CDR2 from the germline V gene are SQVTM and ANQGSEA. This CDR3 has 11 residues. Trimming removed 7 bases at V and 3 bases at J, with 7 bases between. CDR3 protein: CSAKGGNTIYF. The DNA for the CDR3 is TGCAGCGCTAAAGGTGGAAACACCATATATTTT.

The V call is TRBV5-1, the J call TRBJ1-1; no firm D call. Germline CDR1 reads SGHRS; CDR2 reads YFSETQ. The CDR3 extends over 11 amino acids. V was pared by 3 bases and J by 7 bases, with 7 bases between. Here the CDR3 reads CASSSDGEAFF. CDR3 nucleotide sequence: TGCGCCAGCAGCTCGGACGGTGAAGCTTTCTTT.